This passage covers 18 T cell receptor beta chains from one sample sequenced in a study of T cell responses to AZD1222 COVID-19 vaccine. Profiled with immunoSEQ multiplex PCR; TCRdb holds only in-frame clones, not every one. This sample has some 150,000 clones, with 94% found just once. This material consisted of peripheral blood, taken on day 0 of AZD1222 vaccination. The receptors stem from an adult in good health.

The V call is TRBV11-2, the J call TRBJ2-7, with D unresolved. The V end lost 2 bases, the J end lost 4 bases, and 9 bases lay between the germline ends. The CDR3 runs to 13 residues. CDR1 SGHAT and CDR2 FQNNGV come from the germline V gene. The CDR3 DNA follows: TGTGCCAGCAGCTTAAACGGCCAATACGAGCAGTACGTC. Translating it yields CASSLNGQYEQYV.

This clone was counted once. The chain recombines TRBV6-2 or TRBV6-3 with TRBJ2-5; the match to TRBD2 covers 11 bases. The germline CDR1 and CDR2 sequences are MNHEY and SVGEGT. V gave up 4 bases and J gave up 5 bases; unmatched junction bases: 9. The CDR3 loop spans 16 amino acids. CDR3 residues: CASSFWSTSGAETQYF. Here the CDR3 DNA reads TGTGCCAGCAGTTTCTGGTCGACTAGCGGGGCTGAGACCCAGTACTTC.

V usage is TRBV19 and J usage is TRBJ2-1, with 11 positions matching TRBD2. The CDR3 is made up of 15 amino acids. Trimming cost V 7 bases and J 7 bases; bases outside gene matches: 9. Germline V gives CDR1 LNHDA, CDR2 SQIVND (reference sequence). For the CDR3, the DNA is TGTGCCAGTAAGGCCGGGACTAGCGGAAGAAATGAGCAGTTCTTC. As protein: CASKAGTSGRNEQFF. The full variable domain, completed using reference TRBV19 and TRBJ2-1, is DGGITQSPKYLFRKEGQNVTLSCEQNLNHDAMYWYRQDPGQGLRLIYYSQIVNDFQKGDIAEGYSVSREKKESFPLTVTSAQKNPTAFYLCASKAGTSGRNEQFFGPGTRLTVL.

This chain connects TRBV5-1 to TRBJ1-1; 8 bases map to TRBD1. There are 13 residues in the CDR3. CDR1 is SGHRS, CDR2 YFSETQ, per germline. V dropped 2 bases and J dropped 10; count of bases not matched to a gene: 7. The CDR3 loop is CASSLGQGDGAFF. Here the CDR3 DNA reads TGCGCCAGCAGCTTAGGACAGGGTGATGGAGCTTTCTTT.

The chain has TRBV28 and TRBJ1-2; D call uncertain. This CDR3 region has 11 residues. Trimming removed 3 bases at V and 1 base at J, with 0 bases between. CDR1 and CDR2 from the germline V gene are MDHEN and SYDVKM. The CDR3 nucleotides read TGTGCCAGCAGTTTTAACTATGGCTACACCTTC. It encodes CASSFNYGYTF.

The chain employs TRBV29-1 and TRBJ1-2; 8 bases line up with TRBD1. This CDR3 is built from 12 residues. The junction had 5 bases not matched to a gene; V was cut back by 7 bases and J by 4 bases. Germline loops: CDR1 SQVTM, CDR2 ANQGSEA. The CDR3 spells CSAETGVYGYTF. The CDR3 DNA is TGCAGCGCCGAGACAGGGGTCTATGGCTACACCTTC.

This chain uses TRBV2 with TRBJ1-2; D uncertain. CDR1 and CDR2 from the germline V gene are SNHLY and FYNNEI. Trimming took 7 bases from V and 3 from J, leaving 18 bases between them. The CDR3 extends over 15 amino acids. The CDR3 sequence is CASTGTPVMYYGYTF. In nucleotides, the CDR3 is TGTGCCAGCACCGGAACACCGGTCATGTACTATGGCTACACCTTC. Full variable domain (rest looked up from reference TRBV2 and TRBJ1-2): EPEVTQTPSHQVTQMGQEVILRCVPISNHLYFYWYRQILGQKVEFLVSFYNNEISEKSEIFDDQFSVERPDGSNFTLKIRSTKLEDSAMYFCASTGTPVMYYGYTFGSGTRLTVV.

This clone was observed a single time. The CDR3 nucleotides are TGCGCCAGCAGCCCAGGGGGCCTAAATCAGCCCCAGCATTTT. It is translated as CASSPGGLNQPQHF. This sequence joins TRBV5-1 and TRBJ1-5, with 8 bases aligning to TRBD1. V lost 4 bases, J lost 4 bases, and 4 bases stayed unmatched. Per the germline V gene, CDR1 is SGHRS and CDR2 is YFSETQ. CDR3 length equals 14 residues. The full variable domain, its missing parts supplied by reference TRBV5-1 and TRBJ1-5, is KAGVTQTPRYLIKTRGQQVTLSCSPISGHRSVSWYQQTPGQGLQFLFEYFSETQRNKGNFPGRFSGRQFSNSRSEMNVSTLELGDSALYLCASSPGGLNQPQHFGDGTRLSIL.

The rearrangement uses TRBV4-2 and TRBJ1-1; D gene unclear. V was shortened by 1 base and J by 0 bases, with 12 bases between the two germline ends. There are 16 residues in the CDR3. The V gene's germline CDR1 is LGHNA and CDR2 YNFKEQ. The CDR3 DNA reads TGTGCCAGCAGCCAAGGTCAAGGGCGATTGAACACTGAAGCTTTCTTT. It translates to CASSQGQGRLNTEAFF.

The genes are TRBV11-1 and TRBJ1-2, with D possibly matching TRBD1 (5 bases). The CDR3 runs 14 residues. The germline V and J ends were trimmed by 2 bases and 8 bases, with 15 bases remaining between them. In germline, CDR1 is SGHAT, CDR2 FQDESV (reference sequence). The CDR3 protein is CASSLQGGPQGYTF. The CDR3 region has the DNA TGTGCCAGCAGCTTACAGGGAGGACCGCAAGGCTACACCTTC.

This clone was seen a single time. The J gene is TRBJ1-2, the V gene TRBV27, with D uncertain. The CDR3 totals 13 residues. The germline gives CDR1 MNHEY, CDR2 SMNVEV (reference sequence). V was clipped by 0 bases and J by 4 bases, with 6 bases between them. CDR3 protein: CASSLSVGYGYTF. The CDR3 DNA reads TGTGCCAGCAGTTTATCGGTCGGCTATGGCTACACCTTC.

In nucleotides, the CDR3 is TGTGCCAGGGGCAGGGGACCTTGGACAAACTATGGCTACACCTTC. Translating gives CARGRGPWTNYGYTF. J is TRBJ1-2 and V is TRBV19, with TRBD1 as a possible D gene (6 bases). The CDR3 is made up of 15 amino acids. Looked up from germline, CDR1 is LNHDA and CDR2 is SQIVND (reference sequence). The V and J ends lost 9 bases and 2 bases respectively, with 19 bases between them.

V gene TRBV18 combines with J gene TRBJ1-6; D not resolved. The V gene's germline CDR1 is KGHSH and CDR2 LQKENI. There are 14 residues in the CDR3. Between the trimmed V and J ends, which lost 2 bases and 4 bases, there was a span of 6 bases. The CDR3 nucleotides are TGTGCCAGCTCACCAGCAAGATATAATTCACCCCTCCACTTT. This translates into CASSPARYNSPLHF.

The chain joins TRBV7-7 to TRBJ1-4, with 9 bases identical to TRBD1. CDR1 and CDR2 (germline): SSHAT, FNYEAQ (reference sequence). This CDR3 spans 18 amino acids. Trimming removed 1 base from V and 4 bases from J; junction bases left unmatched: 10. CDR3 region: CASSLDAQGAQDNEKLFF. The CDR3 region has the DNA TGTGCCAGCAGCTTAGATGCACAGGGGGCGCAGGATAATGAAAAACTGTTTTTT.

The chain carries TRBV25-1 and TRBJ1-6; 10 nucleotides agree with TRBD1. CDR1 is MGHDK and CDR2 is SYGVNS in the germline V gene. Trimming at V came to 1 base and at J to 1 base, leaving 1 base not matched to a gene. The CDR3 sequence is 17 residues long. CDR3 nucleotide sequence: TGTGCCAGCAGTGAATGGGACAGGGGATCCTATAATTCACCCCTCCACTTT. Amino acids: CASSEWDRGSYNSPLHF.

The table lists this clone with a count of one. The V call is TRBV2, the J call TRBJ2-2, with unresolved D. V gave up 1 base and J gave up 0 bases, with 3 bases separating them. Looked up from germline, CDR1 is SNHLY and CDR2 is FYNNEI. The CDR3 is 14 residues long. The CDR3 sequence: CASSEVANTGELFF. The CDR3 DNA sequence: TGTGCCAGCAGTGAAGTGGCGAACACCGGGGAGCTGTTTTTT. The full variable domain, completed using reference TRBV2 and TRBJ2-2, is EPEVTQTPSHQVTQMGQEVILRCVPISNHLYFYWYRQILGQKVEFLVSFYNNEISEKSEIFDDQFSVERPDGSNFTLKIRSTKLEDSAMYFCASSEVANTGELFFGEGSRLTVL.

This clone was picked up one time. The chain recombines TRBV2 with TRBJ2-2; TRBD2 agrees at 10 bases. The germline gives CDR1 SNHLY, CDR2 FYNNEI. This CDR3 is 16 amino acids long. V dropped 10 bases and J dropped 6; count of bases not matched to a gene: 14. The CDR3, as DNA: TGTGCCACCCGGGCCTCTAGCGGGAGTTTCTCCGGGGAGCTGTTTTTT. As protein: CATRASSGSFSGELFF.

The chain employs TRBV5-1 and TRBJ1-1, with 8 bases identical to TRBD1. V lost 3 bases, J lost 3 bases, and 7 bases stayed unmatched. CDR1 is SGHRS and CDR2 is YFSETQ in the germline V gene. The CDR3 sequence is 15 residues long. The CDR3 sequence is CASSSIGQGDTEAFF. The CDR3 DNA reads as TGCGCCAGCAGCTCCATCGGACAGGGAGACACTGAAGCTTTCTTT.